This entry features one T cell receptor beta chain sequence. Its antigen is undetermined. Clones were sequenced by immunoSEQ multiplex PCR, and TCRdb holds only the in-frame ones, with some missing. This sample has 90,000 to 95,000 clones, with around 80% found just once. Blood samples were obtained at baseline, cycle 4 day 1, and cycle 7 day 1. The length of the CDR3 is 16 residues. Germline CDR1 is SGHRS and CDR2 is YFSETQ. V gave up 0 bases and J gave up 5 bases, with 18 bases separating them. These data come from a study of OX40 agonist ivuxolimab in advanced cancers. On the study more broadly: People in dose escalation had one of these cancers: hepatocellular carcinoma, melanoma, renal cell or head and neck cancer. Males comprised 70% to 85% of the group, whose mean age was roughly 64 years (range roughly 20 to 85).

Overall study findings and caveats: At doses 0.1 to 3.0 mg/kg, CD4+ and CD8+ clones expanded.

The clonotype was recovered from an adult with an advanced solid tumor such as melanoma, head and neck, liver or kidney cancer. Material: CD4+ or CD8+ T cells sorted from blood, obtained in a trial of the OX40 agonist ivuxolimab. The rearrangement links TRBV5-1 to TRBJ2-7; D perhaps matches TRBD1 (6 bases). CDR3 sequence: CASSLALTGPLDEQYF. CDR3 nucleotide sequence: TGCGCCAGCAGCTTGGCCCTAACAGGGCCCCTCGACGAGCAGTACTTC.